This T cell receptor (beta chain) was captured by sequencing in a study of regulatory T cells in long-lasting Graves disease. Whole-study context: The definition of persistent Graves' disease was over 5 years of antithyroid drugs with positive TSH receptor antibodies. General study findings and limits: TRBV28, TRBJ1-2 and TRBJ2-5 were favored in persistent disease. Authors noted too few samples as a limitation.

Concerning this clonotype: Its specificity is not known.

The TCR beta library used iRepertoire HTBI primers with Arm-PCR amplification of CDR3. TCRdb itself ran the multiplex PCR reads through MiXCR, one entry per CDR3 protein. The table shows 300,000 to 500,000 distinct CDR3 sequences, with under 25% occurring only once. The time point was: persistent/refractory GD, antithyroid drugs over 5 years with positive TRAb. The TCR library used RNA extracted from PBMCs. Diagnosing Graves' disease relied on the American Thyroid Association guidelines. V was trimmed by 3 bases and J by 7 bases, leaving 19 bases between them. The CDR3 length is 16 residues. The V gene's germline CDR1 is SGHTS and CDR2 YDEGEE.

The chain has TRBV5-8 and TRBJ2-2; D remains unclear. This TCR was recovered from a female donor with Graves disease. Sequenced here: peripheral blood mononuclear cells (PBMCs), sampled when the disease was refractory, from a patient treated with antithyroid drugs. The CDR3 reads CASSSTRTGGNGELFF. The CDR3 nucleotides are TGTGCCAGCAGCTCCACCCGTACTGGTGGGAACGGGGAGCTGTTTTTT.